What follows describes a single T cell receptor beta chain. Some clones are missing from TCRdb's copy, which holds only in-frame ones; the method was immunoSEQ multiplex PCR. The data show 300,000 or so clones, 80% to 90% seen once. The data were obtained in a study of blood T cell repertoires in COVID-19. Background on the study: T cells, B-cell-depleted T cells, or PBMCs provided the cDNA or gDNA that served as material.

Material for sequencing was peripheral blood. This sequence originates from a woman aged 40 to 50 with acute or convalescent COVID-19.

This CDR3 reads CASSLQPVGTDTQYF. In DNA form, the CDR3 reads TGTGCCAGCAGTCTACAGCCCGTGGGCACAGATACGCAGTATTTT. V gene TRBV27 combines with J gene TRBJ2-3; D is unclear. The CDR3 runs to 15 residues. Germline-derived CDR1 and CDR2 are MNHEY and SMNVEV (reference sequence). V lost 5 bases and J lost 1, with 13 bases in between.